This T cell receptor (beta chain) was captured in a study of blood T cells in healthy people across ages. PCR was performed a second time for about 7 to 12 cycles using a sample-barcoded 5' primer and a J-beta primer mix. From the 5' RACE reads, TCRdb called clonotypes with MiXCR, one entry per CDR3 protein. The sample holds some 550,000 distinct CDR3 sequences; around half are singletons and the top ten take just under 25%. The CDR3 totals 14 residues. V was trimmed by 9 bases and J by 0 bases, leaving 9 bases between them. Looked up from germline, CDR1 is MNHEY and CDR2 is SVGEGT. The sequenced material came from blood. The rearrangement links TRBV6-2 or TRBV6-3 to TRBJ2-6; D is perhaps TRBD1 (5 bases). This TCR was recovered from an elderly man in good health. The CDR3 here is CASKGFSGANVLTF. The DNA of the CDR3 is TGTGCCAGTAAGGGGTTCTCTGGGGCCAACGTCCTGACTTTC.